Each of the 18 T cell receptor beta chains below was sequenced from the same sample in a study of blood T cell repertoires in COVID-19. Profiled with immunoSEQ multiplex PCR; TCRdb holds only in-frame clones, not every one. The repertoire holds hundreds of thousands of clones, over 70% seen once, with about 27% in the top ten. Material: peripheral blood. The receptors originated from a man aged 35 to 55 with acute or convalescent COVID-19.

The CDR3 DNA reads TGTGCCAGCAGCTTACCCGGGACAGAGAATGGCATTCAGTACTTC. This gives the protein CASSLPGTENGIQYF. The gene calls are TRBV5-4 and TRBJ2-4, with 7 bases that match TRBD1. The germline gives CDR1 SGHNT, CDR2 YYREEE (reference sequence). The CDR3 runs 15 residues. V lost 2 bases, J lost 9 bases, and 11 bases stayed unmatched.

V usage is TRBV4-1 and J usage is TRBJ2-5; D remains unclear. The germline V and J ends were trimmed by 0 bases and 2 bases, with 10 bases remaining between them. Germline V gene sequence: CDR1 MGHRA, CDR2 YSYEKL. CDR3 length: 15 amino acids. This CDR3 is CASSQEVQTQETQYF. CDR3 coding DNA: TGCGCCAGCAGCCAAGAGGTGCAGACTCAAGAGACCCAGTACTTC.

This clone was counted only a few times. This rearrangement joins TRBV12-3 or TRBV12-4 to TRBJ2-1; tentative D call: TRBD1 (5 bases). The CDR3 contains 12 residues. Trimming stripped 4 bases from V and 8 bases from J, with 9 bases between. CDR3 region: CASSYQGHEQFF. The CDR3 DNA sequence: TGTGCCAGCAGTTATCAGGGCCATGAGCAGTTCTTC.

This chain connects TRBV6-5 to TRBJ1-3; 8 nucleotides match TRBD1. Germline V gene sequence: CDR1 MNHEY, CDR2 SVGAGI. The CDR3 is made up of 14 amino acids. V was clipped by 6 bases and J by 11 bases; unmatched bases: 12. CDR3 in amino acids: CASRIRDRSFPIYF. CDR3 bases: TGTGCCAGCAGGATCCGGGACAGGTCTTTTCCCATATATTTT.

The J gene is TRBJ2-3, the V gene TRBV19; possibly TRBD2 for D (6 bases). In germline, CDR1 is LNHDA, CDR2 SQIVND (reference sequence). The V end was cut by 2 bases, the J end by 0 bases, with 12 bases between. The CDR3 totals 16 residues. Here the CDR3 DNA reads TGTGCCAGTAGTATAATAAGCGGGCCTAGCACAGATACGCAGTATTTT. Its protein product is CASSIISGPSTDTQYF.

The chain combines TRBV30 with TRBJ2-1, with TRBD2 identical over 7 bases. Losses at the gene ends were 0 bases for V and 6 bases for J; bases not matched to a gene: 8. Germline V gives CDR1 GTSNPN, CDR2 SVGIG (reference sequence). The CDR3 spans 15 residues. The CDR3 spells CAWSVGGEGLNEQFF. The DNA of the CDR3 is TGTGCCTGGAGTGTGGGGGGGGAAGGCCTCAATGAGCAGTTCTTC.

The chain has TRBV21-1 and TRBJ1-4. TRBV21-1 counts as a pseudogene. CDR3 size: 14 residues. In nucleotides, the CDR3 is TGTGCCAGCAGCCCCCGGGACGGGAGTGAAAAACTGTTTTTT. Encoded protein: CASSPRDGSEKLFF.

The chain employs TRBV10-3 and TRBJ2-1; 10 bases align to TRBD1. This CDR3 region has 15 residues. After removal of 4 bases from V and 8 bases from J, the junction contained 8 bases not matched to a gene. From germline, CDR1 is ENHRY and CDR2 SYGVKD. Written as DNA, the CDR3 is TGTGCCATCAGTGTCGGGGACAGGGGACGGGATGAGCAGTTCTTC. Its protein product is CAISVGDRGRDEQFF.

This clone has ten or more counts. In nucleotides, the CDR3 is TGCGCCAGCAGCCAAGATCCAGGGGGTTCTGGGGCCAACGTCCTGACTTTC. Amino acid sequence: CASSQDPGGSGANVLTF. The chain carries TRBV4-3 and TRBJ2-6; 7 positions agree with TRBD1. Germline CDR1 LGHNA, CDR2 YSLEER. V lost 0 bases, J lost 1 base, and 3 bases stayed unmatched. The CDR3 totals 17 residues.

This rearrangement joins TRBV6-5 to TRBJ1-4, with D possibly being TRBD1 (6 bases). Germline lookup yields CDR1 MNHEY and CDR2 SVGAGI. CDR3 size: 15 residues. Trimming took 10 bases from V and 4 from J, leaving 19 bases between them. CDR3 DNA: TGTGCCACCCACAGGACAGTCGGGTTTAATGAAAAACTGTTTTTT. It encodes CATHRTVGFNEKLFF.

This chain connects TRBV30 to TRBJ2-2, with 8 positions matching TRBD2. Unmatched junction bases numbered 4, after V lost 0 bases and J lost 4 bases. Germline CDR1 and CDR2: GTSNPN and SVGIG (reference sequence). CDR3 length equals 15 residues. The CDR3 region is CAWSVAGGGTGELFF. The CDR3 DNA sequence: TGTGCCTGGAGTGTCGCGGGAGGAGGCACCGGGGAGCTGTTTTTT.

This chain links TRBV11-2 with TRBJ1-2; tentatively, D is TRBD1 (6 bases). V lost 1 base and J lost 7, with 19 bases in between. The CDR3 runs 16 residues. Germline assignment: CDR1 SGHAT and CDR2 FQNNGV. CDR3: CASSLVAWGGLSGYTF. The CDR3 bases are TGTGCCAGCAGCTTAGTCGCTTGGGGGGGCCTTAGTGGCTACACCTTC.

The chain uses TRBV25-1 and TRBJ1-2; 7 bases match TRBD1. CDR3 length equals 17 residues. V shed 3 bases, J shed 6 bases, and the junction held 16 bases outside the gene matches. The germline gives CDR1 MGHDK, CDR2 SYGVNS. CDR3 region: CASSDPGDIGGQDGYTF. CDR3 nucleotides: TGTGCCAGCAGTGATCCCGGGGACATAGGGGGCCAGGATGGCTACACCTTC.

V and J are TRBV9 and TRBJ2-2, with a tentative D call TRBD1 (6 bases). The length of the CDR3 is 15 residues. Deletions cut 3 bases from V and 4 bases from J, with 13 bases between. Looked up from germline, CDR1 is SGDLS and CDR2 is YYNGEE. CDR3 nucleotide sequence: TGTGCCAGCAGCGCCCGTCAGGGGACCACCGGGGAGCTGTTTTTT. This sequence encodes CASSARQGTTGELFF.

The chain recombines TRBV9 with TRBJ1-4, with D perhaps matching TRBD1 (5 bases). The CDR3 contains 17 residues. V was clipped by 5 bases and J by 0 bases, with 17 bases between them. Germline V gene data show CDR1 as SGDLS and CDR2 as YYNGEE. DNA of the CDR3: TGTGCCAGCAGTCTCGTCGGGGGGTCCCCAACTAATGAAAAACTGTTTTTT. Protein: CASSLVGGSPTNEKLFF.

The V call is TRBV4-1, the J call TRBJ1-6; D remains unclear. Germline loops: CDR1 MGHRA, CDR2 YSYEKL. Trimming shortened V by 4 bases and J by 0 bases, and 13 bases separated the two germline ends. CDR3 length: 17 residues. CDR3 in amino acids: CASSLQVPGSYNSPLHF. Here the CDR3 DNA reads TGCGCCAGCAGCCTTCAAGTTCCAGGCTCCTATAATTCACCCCTCCACTTT.

J is TRBJ1-2 and V is TRBV7-9; TRBD1 is a possible D gene (6 bases). This CDR3 contains 13 residues. CDR1 and CDR2 from the germline V gene are SEHNR and FQNEAQ (reference sequence). Trimming removed 3 bases from V and 8 bases from J, with 13 bases in between. Here the CDR3 reads CASSFVQGEGYTF. In nucleotides, the CDR3 is TGTGCCAGCAGCTTTGTACAGGGCGAAGGCTACACCTTC.

This sequence joins TRBV5-4 and TRBJ2-7, with 8 positions matching TRBD2. The CDR3 is 15 residues long. From germline, CDR1 is SGHNT and CDR2 YYREEE (reference sequence). J lost 1 base, V lost 4 bases, and 7 bases had no gene match. CDR3 protein: CASSMREARSYEQYF. The CDR3 region has the DNA TGTGCCAGCAGCATGCGGGAGGCCCGTTCCTACGAGCAGTACTTC.